The T cell receptor (beta chain) described here comes from a study of T cell responses to AZD1222 COVID-19 vaccine. Comment on this clone: Its cognate antigen is unknown.

The study, taken as a whole, reports: AZD1222 recipients seropositive at baseline numbered only five or six. Two AZD1222 administrations were followed by greater Spike-specific TCR breadth and depth.

This CDR3 is 16 amino acids long. In germline, CDR1 is MGHDK, CDR2 SYGVNS. V lost 8 bases, J lost 5 bases, and 15 bases stayed unmatched. Method: immunoSEQ multiplex PCR; TCRdb's copy keeps in-frame clones and lacks some. The profile shows about 97,000 clones, more than 85% of them singletons. Sequencing used peripheral blood, obtained on day 0 of AZD1222 vaccination. The source of this sequence is an adult in good health. The V gene is TRBV25-1, the J gene TRBJ2-5; 9 nucleotides line up with TRBD2. The CDR3 reads CASEEDTAGGLETQYF. CDR3 nucleotide sequence: TGTGCCAGCGAGGAGGATACGGCGGGAGGGCTGGAGACCCAGTACTTC.